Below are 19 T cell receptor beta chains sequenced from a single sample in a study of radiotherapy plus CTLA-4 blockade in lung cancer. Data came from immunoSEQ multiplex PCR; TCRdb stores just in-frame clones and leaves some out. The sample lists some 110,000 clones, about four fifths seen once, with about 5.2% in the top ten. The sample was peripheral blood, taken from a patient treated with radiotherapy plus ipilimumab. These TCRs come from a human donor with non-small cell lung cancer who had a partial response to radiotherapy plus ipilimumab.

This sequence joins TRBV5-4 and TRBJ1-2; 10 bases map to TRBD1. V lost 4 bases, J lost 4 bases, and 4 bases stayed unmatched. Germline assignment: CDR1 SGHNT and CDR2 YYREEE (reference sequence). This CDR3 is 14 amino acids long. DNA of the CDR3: TGTGCCAGCAGCCAGACAGGGGGCATCTATGGCTACACCTTC. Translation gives CASSQTGGIYGYTF.

CDR3 protein: CASSTLAPSSYNEQFF. As DNA, the CDR3 is TGTGCCAGCAGTACATTAGCGCCGAGCTCCTACAATGAGCAGTTCTTC. The rearrangement joins TRBV28 to TRBJ2-1; maybe TRBD2 (5 bases). Germline lookup yields CDR1 MDHEN and CDR2 SYDVKM. The CDR3 runs to 16 residues. Trimming took off 5 bases at V and 0 bases at J, with 14 bases between the two ends. The entire variable domain, with the rest obtained from reference TRBV28 and TRBJ2-1, is as follows: DVKVTQSSRYLVKRTGEKVFLECVQDMDHENMFWYRQDPGLGLRLIYFSYDVKMKEKGDIPEGYSVSREKKERFSLILESASTNQTSMYLCASSTLAPSSYNEQFFGPGTRLTVL.

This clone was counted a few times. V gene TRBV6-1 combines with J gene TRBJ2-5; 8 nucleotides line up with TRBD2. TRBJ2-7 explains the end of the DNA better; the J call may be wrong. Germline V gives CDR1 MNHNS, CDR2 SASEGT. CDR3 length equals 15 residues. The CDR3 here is CASSEVPGGVGEQYF. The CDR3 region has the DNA TGTGCCAGCAGTGAAGTCCCGGGAGGGGTGGGCGAGCAGTACTTC.

The CDR3, as DNA: TGTGCCAGCAGTCCCCACCGGGGGGTTGCCTATGGCTACACCTTC. Protein sequence: CASSPHRGVAYGYTF. The genes are TRBV6-5 and TRBJ1-2, with a tentative D call TRBD1 (5 bases). This CDR3 region has 15 residues. The germline CDR1 and CDR2 sequences are MNHEY and SVGAGI. Trimming removed 5 bases at V and 4 bases at J, with 17 bases between.

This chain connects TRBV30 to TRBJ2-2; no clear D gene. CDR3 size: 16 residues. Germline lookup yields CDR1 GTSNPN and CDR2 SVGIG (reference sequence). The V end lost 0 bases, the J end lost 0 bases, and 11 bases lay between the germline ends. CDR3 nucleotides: TGTGCCTGGAGTGTATTAGGAGATACGAACACCGGGGAGCTGTTTTTT. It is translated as CAWSVLGDTNTGELFF. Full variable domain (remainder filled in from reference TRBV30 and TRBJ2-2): SQTIHQWPATLVQPVGSPLSLECTVEGTSNPNLYWYRQAAGRGLQLLFYSVGIGQISSEVPQNLSASRPQDRQFILSSKKLLLSDSGFYLCAWSVLGDTNTGELFFGEGSRLTVL.

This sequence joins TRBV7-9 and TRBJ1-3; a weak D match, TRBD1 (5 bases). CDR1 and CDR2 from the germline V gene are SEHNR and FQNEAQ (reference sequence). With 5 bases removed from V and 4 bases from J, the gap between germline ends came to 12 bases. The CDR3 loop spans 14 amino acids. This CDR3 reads CASSPSGGGNTIYF. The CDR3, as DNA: TGTGCCAGCAGCCCCTCTGGGGGGGGAAACACCATATATTTT.

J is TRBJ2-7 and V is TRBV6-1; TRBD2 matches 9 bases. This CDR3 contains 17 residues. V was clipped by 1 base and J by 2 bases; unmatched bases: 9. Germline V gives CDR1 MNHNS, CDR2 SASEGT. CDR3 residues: CASSEGVLAGRPYEQYF. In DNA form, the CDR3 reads TGTGCCAGCAGTGAAGGGGTCCTAGCGGGACGCCCCTACGAGCAGTACTTC.

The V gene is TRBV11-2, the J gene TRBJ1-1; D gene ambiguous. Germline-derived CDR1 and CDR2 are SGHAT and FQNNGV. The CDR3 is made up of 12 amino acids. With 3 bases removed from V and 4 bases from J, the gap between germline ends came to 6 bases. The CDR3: CASSFAGTEAFF. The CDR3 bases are TGTGCCAGCAGCTTTGCGGGCACTGAAGCTTTCTTT.

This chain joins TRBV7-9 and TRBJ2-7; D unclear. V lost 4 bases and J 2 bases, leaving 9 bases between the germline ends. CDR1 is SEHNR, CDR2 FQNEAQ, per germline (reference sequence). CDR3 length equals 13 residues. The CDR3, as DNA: TGTGCCAGCAGCTCCCGTACAACCTACGAGCAGTACTTC. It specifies CASSSRTTYEQYF.

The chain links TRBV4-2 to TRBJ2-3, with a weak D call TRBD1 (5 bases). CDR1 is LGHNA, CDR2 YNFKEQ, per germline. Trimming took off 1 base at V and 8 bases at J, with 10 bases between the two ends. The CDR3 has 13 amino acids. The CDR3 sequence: CASSQAGRTTQYF. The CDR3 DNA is TGTGCCAGCAGCCAAGCAGGGCGGACTACGCAGTATTTT.

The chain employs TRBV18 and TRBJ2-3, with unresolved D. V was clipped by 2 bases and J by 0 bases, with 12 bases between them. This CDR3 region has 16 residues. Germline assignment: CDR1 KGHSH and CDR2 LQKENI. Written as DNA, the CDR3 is TGTGCCAGCTCACCAATATCACCCCTAAGCACAGATACGCAGTATTTT. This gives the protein CASSPISPLSTDTQYF.

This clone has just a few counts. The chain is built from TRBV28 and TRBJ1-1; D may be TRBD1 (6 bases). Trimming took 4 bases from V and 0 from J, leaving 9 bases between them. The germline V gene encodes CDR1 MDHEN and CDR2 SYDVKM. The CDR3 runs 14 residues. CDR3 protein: CASSSTGLNTEAFF. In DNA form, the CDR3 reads TGTGCCAGCAGTTCGACAGGCTTGAACACTGAAGCTTTCTTT. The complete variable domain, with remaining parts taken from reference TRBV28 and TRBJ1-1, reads DVKVTQSSRYLVKRTGEKVFLECVQDMDHENMFWYRQDPGLGLRLIYFSYDVKMKEKGDIPEGYSVSREKKERFSLILESASTNQTSMYLCASSSTGLNTEAFFGQGTRLTVV.

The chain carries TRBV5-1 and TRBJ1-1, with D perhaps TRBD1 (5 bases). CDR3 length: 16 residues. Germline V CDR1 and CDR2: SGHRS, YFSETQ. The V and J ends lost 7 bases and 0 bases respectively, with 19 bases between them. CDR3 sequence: CASSIRGKGMNTEAFF. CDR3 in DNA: TGCGCCAGCTCCATTCGGGGGAAGGGTATGAACACTGAAGCTTTCTTT.

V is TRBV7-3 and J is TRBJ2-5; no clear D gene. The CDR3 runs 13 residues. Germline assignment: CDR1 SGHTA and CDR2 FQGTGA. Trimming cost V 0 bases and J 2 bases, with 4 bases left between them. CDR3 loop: CASSLTRQETQYF. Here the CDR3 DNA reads TGTGCCAGCAGCTTAACACGGCAAGAGACCCAGTACTTC.

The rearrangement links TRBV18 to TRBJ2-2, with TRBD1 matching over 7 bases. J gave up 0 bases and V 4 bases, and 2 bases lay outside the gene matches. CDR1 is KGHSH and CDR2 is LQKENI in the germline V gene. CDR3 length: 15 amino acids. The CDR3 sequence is CASSLQGANTGELFF. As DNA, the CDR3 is TGTGCCAGCTCACTGCAGGGGGCGAACACCGGGGAGCTGTTTTTT. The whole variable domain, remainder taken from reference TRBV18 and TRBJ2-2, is NAGVMQNPRHLVRRRGQEARLRCSPMKGHSHVYWYRQLPEEGLKFMVYLQKENIIDESGMPKERFSAEFPKEGPSILRIQQVVRGDSAAYFCASSLQGANTGELFFGEGSRLTVL.

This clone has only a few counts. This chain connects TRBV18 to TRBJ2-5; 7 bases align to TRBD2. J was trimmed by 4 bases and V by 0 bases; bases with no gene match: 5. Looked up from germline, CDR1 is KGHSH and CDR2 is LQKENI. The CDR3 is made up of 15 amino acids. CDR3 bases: TGTGCCAGCTCACCACCGGAGAGGGAGGGAGAGACCCAGTACTTC. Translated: CASSPPEREGETQYF.

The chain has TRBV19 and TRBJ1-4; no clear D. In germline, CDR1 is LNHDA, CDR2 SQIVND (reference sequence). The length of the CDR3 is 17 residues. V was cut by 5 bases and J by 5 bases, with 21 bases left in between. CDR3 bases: TGTGCCAGTAGTCCTTTGAGCTTTCGAGAGGTGAATGAAAAACTGTTTTTT. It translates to CASSPLSFREVNEKLFF.

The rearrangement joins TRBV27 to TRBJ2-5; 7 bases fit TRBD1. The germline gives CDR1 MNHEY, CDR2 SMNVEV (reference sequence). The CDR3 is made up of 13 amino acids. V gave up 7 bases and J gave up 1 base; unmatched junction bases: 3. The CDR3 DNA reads TGTGCCAGCAAGAGGGACAGCCAAGAGACCCAGTACTTC. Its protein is CASKRDSQETQYF.

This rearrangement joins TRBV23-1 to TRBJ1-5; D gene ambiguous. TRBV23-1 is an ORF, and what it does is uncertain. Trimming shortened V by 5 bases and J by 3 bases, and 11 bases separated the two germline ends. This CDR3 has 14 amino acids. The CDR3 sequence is CASSSPGSNQPQHF. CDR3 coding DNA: TGCGCCAGCAGTTCCCCGGGGTCCAATCAGCCCCAGCATTTT.